This T cell receptor (beta chain) stems from a study of blood T cell repertoires in COVID-19. Study summary: Specimens from acute and convalescent COVID-19 originated in the United States, Italy and Spain.

Clones were sequenced by immunoSEQ multiplex PCR, and TCRdb holds only the in-frame ones, with some missing. The data show tens of thousands of clones, approximately 90% seen once. Sequencing was done on a sample of peripheral blood. The sequence derives from a woman aged 55-70 years with active COVID-19.

The CDR3 loop is CASSLLGTGEGSNQPQHF. CDR3 bases: TGTGCCAGCTCACTACTAGGGACAGGGGAGGGTAGCAATCAGCCCCAGCATTTT. This sequence joins TRBV18 and TRBJ1-5, with 10 nucleotides matching TRBD1. In germline, CDR1 is KGHSH, CDR2 LQKENI. J gave up 0 bases and V 4 bases, and 9 bases lay outside the gene matches. The length of the CDR3 is 18 residues.